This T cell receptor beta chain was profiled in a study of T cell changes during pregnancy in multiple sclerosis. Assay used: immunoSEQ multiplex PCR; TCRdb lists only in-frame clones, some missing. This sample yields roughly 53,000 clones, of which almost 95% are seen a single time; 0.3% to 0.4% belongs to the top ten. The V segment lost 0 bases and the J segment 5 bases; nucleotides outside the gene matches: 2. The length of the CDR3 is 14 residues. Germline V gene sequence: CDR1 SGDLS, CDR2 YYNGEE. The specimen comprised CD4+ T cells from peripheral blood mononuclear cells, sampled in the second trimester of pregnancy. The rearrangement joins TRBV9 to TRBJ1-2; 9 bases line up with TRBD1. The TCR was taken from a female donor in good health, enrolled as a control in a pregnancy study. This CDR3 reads CASSVGTGEYGYTF. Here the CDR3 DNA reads TGTGCCAGCAGCGTAGGGACAGGGGAGTATGGCTACACCTTC. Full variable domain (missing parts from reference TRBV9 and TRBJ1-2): DSGVTQTPKHLITATGQRVTLRCSPRSGDLSVYWYQQSLDQGLQFLIQYYNGEERAKGNILERFSAQQFPDLHSELNLSSLELGDSALYFCASSVGTGEYGYTFGSGTRLTVV.